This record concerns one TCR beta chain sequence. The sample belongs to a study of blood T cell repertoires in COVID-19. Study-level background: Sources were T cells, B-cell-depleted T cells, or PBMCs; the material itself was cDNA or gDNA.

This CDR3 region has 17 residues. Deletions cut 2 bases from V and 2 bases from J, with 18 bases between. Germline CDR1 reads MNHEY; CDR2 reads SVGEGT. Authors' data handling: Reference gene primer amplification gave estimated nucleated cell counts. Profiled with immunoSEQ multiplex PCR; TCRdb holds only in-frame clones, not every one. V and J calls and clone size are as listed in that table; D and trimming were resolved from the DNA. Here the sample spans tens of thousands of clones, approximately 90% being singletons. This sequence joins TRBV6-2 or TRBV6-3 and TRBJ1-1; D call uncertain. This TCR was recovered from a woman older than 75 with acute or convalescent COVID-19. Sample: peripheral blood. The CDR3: CASSYASSQRLNTEAFF. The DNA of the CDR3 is TGTGCCAGCAGTTACGCCAGTAGTCAGAGACTAAACACTGAAGCTTTCTTT.